The clone carrying this T cell receptor beta chain was seen at least ten times. The data derive from a study of blood T cells in healthy people across ages. A second PCR, run for roughly 7 to 11 cycles, used a sample-barcoded 5' primer plus a J-beta primer mix. The template-switch adaptor was a 5' adaptor with 12 random nucleotides. It tagged each cDNA molecule. TCRdb reprocessed the 5' RACE reads via MiXCR and lists one record per CDR3 protein. Altogether 900,000 to 950,000 distinct CDR3 sequences are present, approximately 32% being singletons, with the ten largest covering roughly 10%. V trimming: 6 bases; J trimming: 4 bases; junction bases outside the gene matches: 6. The CDR3 length is 14 residues. The sample was also linked to a second study, of T cells of mothers and their children. This second study notes: The authors added sample barcodes and 2-4 random nucleotides using the M1S primer of the second PCR. Reads recorded for TCR beta CDR3 numbered over 10 million per mother and roughly 2.7 million per child.

V and J are TRBV12-3 or TRBV12-4 and TRBJ2-5, with 9 bases aligning to TRBD1. The receptor was isolated from a woman in her forties in good health. Input material: blood. The CDR3 DNA reads TGTGCCAGCAGGGAAGGGACAGGGCTAGAGACCCAGTACTTC. This encodes CASREGTGLETQYF.